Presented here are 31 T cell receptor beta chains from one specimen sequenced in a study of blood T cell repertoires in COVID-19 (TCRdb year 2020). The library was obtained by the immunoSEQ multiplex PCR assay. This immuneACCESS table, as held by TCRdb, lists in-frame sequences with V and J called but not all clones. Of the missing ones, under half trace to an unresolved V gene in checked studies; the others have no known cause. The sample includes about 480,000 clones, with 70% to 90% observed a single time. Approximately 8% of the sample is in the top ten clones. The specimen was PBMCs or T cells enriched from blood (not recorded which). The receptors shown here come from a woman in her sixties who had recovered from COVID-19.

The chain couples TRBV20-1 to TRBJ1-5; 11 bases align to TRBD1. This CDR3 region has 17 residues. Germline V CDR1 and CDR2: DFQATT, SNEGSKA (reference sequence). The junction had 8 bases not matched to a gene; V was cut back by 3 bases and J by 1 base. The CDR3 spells CSASGDWDRGSNQPQHF. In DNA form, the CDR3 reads TGCAGTGCTAGTGGGGATTGGGACAGGGGGAGCAATCAGCCCCAGCATTTT.

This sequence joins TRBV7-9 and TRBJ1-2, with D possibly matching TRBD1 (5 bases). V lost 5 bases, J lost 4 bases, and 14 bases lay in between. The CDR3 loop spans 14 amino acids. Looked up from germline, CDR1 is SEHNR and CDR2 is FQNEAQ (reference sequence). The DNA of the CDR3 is TGTGCCAGCAGCCCCGCCGGGGGGATCTATGGCTACACCTTC. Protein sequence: CASSPAGGIYGYTF.

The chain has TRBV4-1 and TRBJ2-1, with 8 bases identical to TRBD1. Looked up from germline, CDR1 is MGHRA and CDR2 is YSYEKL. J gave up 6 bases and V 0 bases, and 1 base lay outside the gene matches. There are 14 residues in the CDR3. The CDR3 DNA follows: TGCGCCAGCAGCCAAGATCAGGGGGCCAATGAGCAGTTCTTC. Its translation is CASSQDQGANEQFF.

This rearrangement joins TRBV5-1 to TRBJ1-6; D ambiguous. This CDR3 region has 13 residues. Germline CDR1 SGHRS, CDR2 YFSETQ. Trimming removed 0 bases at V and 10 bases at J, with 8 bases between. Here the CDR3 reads CASSLEQLSPLHF. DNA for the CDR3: TGCGCCAGCAGCTTGGAACAGCTCTCACCCCTCCACTTT.

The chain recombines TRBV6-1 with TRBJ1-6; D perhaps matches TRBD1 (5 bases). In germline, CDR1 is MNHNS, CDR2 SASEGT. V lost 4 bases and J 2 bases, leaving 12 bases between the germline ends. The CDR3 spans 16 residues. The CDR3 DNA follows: TGTGCCAGCAGTGTCGCCCGGGGGGCCTATAATTCACCCCTCCACTTT. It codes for CASSVARGAYNSPLHF.

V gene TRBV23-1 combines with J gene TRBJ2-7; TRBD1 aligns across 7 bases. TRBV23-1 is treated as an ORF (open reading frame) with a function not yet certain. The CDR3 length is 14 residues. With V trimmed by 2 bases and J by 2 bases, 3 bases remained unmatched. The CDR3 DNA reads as TGCGCCAGCAGTCAAGAGGGGGCAGCCTACGAGCAGTACGTC. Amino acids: CASSQEGAAYEQYV.

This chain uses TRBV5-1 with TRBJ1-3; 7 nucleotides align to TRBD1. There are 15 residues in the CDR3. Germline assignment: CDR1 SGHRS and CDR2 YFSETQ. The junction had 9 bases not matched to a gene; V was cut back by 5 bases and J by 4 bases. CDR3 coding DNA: TGCGCCAGCAGGACAGGGATGGTAGGAGGAAACACCATATATTTT. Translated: CASRTGMVGGNTIYF.

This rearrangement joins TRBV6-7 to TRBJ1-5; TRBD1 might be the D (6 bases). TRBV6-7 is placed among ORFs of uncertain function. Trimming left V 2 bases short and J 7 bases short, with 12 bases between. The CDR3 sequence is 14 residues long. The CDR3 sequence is CASSYHRVGQPQHF. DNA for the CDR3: TGTGCCAGCAGTTACCACAGGGTCGGACAGCCCCAGCATTTT.

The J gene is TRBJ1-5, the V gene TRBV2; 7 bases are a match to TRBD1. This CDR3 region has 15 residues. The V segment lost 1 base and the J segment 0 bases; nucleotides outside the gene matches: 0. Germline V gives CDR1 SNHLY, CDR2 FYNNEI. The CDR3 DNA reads TGTGCCAGCAGTGAAGACAGGGGTAGCAATCAGCCCCAGCATTTT. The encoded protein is CASSEDRGSNQPQHF. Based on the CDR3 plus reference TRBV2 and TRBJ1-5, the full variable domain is EPEVTQTPSHQVTQMGQEVILRCVPISNHLYFYWYRQILGQKVEFLVSFYNNEISEKSEIFDDQFSVERPDGSNFTLKIRSTKLEDSAMYFCASSEDRGSNQPQHFGDGTRLSIL.

CDR3 amino acids: CASSRTDSTYEQYF. As DNA, the CDR3 is TGTGCCAGCAGCCGAACTGACAGCACCTACGAGCAGTACTTC. The chain couples TRBV2 to TRBJ2-7, with D perhaps matching TRBD1 (5 bases). Trimming cost V 6 bases and J 2 bases, with 14 bases left between them. The CDR3 covers 14 residues. Germline CDR1 is SNHLY and CDR2 is FYNNEI.

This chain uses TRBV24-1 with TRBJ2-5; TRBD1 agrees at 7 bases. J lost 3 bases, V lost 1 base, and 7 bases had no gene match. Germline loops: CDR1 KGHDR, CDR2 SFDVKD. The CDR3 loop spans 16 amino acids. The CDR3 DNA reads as TGTGCCACCAGTGATTTAAGACAGGGATTAGAAGAGACCCAGTACTTC. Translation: CATSDLRQGLEETQYF.

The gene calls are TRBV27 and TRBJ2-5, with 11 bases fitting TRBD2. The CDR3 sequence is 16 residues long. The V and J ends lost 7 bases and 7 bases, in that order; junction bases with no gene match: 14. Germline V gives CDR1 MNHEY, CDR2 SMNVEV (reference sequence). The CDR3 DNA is TGTGCCAGCAACTCAGGACTAGCGGGCGACCCACGGACCCAGTACTTC. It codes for CASNSGLAGDPRTQYF.

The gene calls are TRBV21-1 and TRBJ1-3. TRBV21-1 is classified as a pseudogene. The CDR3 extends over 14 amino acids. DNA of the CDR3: TGTGCCTTGCCAAACCCTAGCTCTGGAAACACCATATATTTT. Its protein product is CALPNPSSGNTIYF.

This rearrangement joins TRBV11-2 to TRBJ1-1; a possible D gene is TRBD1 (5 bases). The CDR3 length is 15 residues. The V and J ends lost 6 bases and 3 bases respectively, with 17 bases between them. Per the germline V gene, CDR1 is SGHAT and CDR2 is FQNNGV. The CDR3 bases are TGTGCCAGCAGATCGCCAGGGATTAGGGACACTGAAGCTTTCTTT. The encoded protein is CASRSPGIRDTEAFF.

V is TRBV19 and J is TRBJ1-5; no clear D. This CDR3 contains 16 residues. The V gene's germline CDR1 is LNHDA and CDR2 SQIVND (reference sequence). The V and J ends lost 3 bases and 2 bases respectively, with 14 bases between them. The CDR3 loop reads CASSIPGSLGNQPQHF. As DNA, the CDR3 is TGTGCCAGTAGTATTCCGGGTAGCTTGGGCAATCAGCCCCAGCATTTT.

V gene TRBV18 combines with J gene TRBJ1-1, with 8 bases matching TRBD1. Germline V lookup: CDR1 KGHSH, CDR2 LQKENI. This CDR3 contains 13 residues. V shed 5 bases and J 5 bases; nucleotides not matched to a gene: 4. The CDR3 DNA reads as TGTGCCAGCTCAACAGGACAGGGAACTGAAGCTTTCTTT. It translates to CASSTGQGTEAFF.

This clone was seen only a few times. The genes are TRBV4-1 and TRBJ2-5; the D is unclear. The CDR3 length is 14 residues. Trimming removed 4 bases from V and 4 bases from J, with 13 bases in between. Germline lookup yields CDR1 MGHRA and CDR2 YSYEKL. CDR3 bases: TGCGCCAGCAGCCGACCCTCCGAGCGAGAGACCCAGTACTTC. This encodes CASSRPSERETQYF.

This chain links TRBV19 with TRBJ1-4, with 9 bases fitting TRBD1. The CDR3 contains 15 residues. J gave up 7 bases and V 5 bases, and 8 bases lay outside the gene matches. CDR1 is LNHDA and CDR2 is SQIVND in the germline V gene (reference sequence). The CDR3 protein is CASSASGTGREKLFF. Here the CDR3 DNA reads TGTGCCAGTAGTGCCTCCGGGACAGGGCGTGAAAAACTGTTTTTT. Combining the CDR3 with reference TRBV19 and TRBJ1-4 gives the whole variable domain DGGITQSPKYLFRKEGQNVTLSCEQNLNHDAMYWYRQDPGQGLRLIYYSQIVNDFQKGDIAEGYSVSREKKESFPLTVTSAQKNPTAFYLCASSASGTGREKLFFGSGTQLSVL.

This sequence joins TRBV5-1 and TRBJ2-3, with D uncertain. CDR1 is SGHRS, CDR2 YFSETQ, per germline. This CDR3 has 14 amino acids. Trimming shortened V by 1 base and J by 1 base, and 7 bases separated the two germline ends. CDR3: CASSLTQGTDTQYF. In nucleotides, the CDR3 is TGCGCCAGCAGCTTGACTCAGGGCACAGATACGCAGTATTTT. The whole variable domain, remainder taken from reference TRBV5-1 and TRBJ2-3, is KAGVTQTPRYLIKTRGQQVTLSCSPISGHRSVSWYQQTPGQGLQFLFEYFSETQRNKGNFPGRFSGRQFSNSRSEMNVSTLELGDSALYLCASSLTQGTDTQYFGPGTRLTVL.

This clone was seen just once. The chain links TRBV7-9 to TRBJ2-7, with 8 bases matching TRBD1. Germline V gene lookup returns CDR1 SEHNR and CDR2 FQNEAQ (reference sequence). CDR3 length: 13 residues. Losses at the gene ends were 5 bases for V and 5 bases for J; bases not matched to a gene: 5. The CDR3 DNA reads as TGTGCCAGCAGCCCAGAGGACAGGGACGAGCAGTACTTC. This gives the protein CASSPEDRDEQYF. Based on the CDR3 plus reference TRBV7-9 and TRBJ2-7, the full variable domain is DTGVSQNPRHKITKRGQNVTFRCDPISEHNRLYWYRQTLGQGPEFLTYFQNEAQLEKSRLLSDRFSAERPKGSFSTLEIQRTEQGDSAMYLCASSPEDRDEQYFGPGTRLTVT.

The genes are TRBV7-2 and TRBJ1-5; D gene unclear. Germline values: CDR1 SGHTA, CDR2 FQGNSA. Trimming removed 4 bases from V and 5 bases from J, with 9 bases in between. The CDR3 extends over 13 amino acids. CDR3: CASSSRVHQPQHF. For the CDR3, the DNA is TGTGCCAGCAGCTCGAGGGTGCATCAGCCCCAGCATTTT.

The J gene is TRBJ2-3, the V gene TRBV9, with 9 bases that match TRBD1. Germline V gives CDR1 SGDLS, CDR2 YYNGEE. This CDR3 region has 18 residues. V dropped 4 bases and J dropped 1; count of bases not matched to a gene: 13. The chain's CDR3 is CASSPSAGQGQGTDTQYF. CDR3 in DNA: TGTGCCAGCAGCCCAAGCGCCGGACAGGGGCAAGGCACAGATACGCAGTATTTT.

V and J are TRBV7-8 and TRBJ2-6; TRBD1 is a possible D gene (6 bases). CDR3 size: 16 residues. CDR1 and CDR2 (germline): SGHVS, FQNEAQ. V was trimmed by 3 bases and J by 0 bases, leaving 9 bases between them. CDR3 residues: CASSFRGGSGANVLTF. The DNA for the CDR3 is TGTGCCAGCAGCTTCCGAGGGGGCTCTGGGGCCAACGTCCTGACTTTC.

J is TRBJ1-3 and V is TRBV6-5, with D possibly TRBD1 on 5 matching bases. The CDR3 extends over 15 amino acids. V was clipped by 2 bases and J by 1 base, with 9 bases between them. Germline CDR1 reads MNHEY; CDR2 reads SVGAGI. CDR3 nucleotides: TGTGCCAGCAGTTACGTCAGGGCATCTGGAAACACCATATATTTT. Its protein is CASSYVRASGNTIYF.

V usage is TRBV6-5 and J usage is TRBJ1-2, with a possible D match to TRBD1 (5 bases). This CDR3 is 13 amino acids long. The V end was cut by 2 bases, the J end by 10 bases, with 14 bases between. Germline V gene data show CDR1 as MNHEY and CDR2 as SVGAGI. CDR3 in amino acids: CASSYGADSDYTF. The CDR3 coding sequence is TGTGCCAGCAGTTACGGGGCAGACTCAGACTACACCTTC.

In DNA form, the CDR3 reads TGTGCCAGCAGCCAAGTTAATTCGGGGGACATTCAGTACTTC. Translated, it gives CASSQVNSGDIQYF. The chain employs TRBV3-1 (or the pseudogene TRBV3-2) and TRBJ2-4, with D possibly matching TRBD2 (6 bases). V gave up 1 base and J gave up 8 bases, with 12 bases separating them. CDR3 length: 14 residues. The germline gives CDR1 LGHDT, CDR2 YNNKEL (reference sequence).

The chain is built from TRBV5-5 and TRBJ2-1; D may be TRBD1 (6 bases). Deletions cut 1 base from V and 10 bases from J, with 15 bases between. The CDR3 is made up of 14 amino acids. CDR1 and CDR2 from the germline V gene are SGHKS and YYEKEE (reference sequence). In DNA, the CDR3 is TGTGCCAGCAGCTTGAGGACAGTGATTGACGAGCAGTTCTTC. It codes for CASSLRTVIDEQFF.

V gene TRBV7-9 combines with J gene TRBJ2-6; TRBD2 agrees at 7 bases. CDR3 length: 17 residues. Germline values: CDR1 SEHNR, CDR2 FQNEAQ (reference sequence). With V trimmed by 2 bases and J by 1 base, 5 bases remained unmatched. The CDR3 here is CASSLTSGGSGANVLTF. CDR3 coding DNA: TGTGCCAGCAGCTTAACATCGGGGGGATCTGGGGCCAACGTCCTGACTTTC.

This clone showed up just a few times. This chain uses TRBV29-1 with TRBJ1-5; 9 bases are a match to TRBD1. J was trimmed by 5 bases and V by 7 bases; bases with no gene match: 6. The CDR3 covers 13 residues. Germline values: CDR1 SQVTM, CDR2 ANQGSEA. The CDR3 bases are TGCAGCGCCGGACAGGGGAAGGATCAGCCCCAGCATTTT. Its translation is CSAGQGKDQPQHF.

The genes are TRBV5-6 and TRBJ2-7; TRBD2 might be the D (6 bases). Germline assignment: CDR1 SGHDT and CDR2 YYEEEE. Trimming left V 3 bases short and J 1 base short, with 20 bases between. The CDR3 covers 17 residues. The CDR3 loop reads CASSSSWGGATSYEQYV. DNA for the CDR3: TGTGCCAGCAGCTCCAGTTGGGGCGGGGCGACATCCTACGAGCAGTACGTC.

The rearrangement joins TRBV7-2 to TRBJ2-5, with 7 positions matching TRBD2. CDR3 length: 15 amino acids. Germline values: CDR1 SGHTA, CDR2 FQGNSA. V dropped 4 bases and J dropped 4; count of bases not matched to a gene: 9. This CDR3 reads CASSSQRGLRETQYF. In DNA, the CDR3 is TGTGCCAGCAGCTCTCAGCGGGGCCTCCGAGAGACCCAGTACTTC.